Below, 6 T cell receptor beta chains from the same sample are listed, as sequenced in a study of cytomegalovirus exposure and HLA in healthy donors. PCR was performed using 60 Vbeta and 13 Jbeta primers. The assay was immunoSEQ multiplex PCR, and TCRdb's table has in-frame clones only and misses some. The data show about 140,000 clones, 73% seen once. Sequencing was done on a sample of PBMCs. The receptors originated from a human donor in good health.

The chain has TRBV27 and TRBJ1-5; 8 nucleotides line up with TRBD1. This CDR3 has 16 amino acids. The V segment lost 5 bases and the J segment 2 bases; nucleotides outside the gene matches: 8. Germline loops: CDR1 MNHEY, CDR2 SMNVEV (reference sequence). CDR3 amino acids: CASSPWTGSGNQPQHF. The CDR3 nucleotides are TGTGCCAGCAGTCCATGGACAGGGAGTGGCAATCAGCCCCAGCATTTT.

V usage is TRBV2 and J usage is TRBJ1-1; D uncertain. Per the germline V gene, CDR1 is SNHLY and CDR2 is FYNNEI. There are 11 residues in the CDR3. Trimming shortened V by 6 bases and J by 4 bases, and 6 bases separated the two germline ends. The CDR3: CASRSVTEAFF. CDR3 coding DNA: TGTGCCAGCAGATCAGTCACTGAAGCTTTCTTT.

The rearrangement joins TRBV19 to TRBJ2-7; maybe TRBD1 (6 bases). CDR1 is LNHDA and CDR2 is SQIVND in the germline V gene (reference sequence). The CDR3 sequence is 13 residues long. V gave up 3 bases and J gave up 6 bases, with 12 bases separating them. The chain's CDR3 is CASSITRRGEQYF. The CDR3 DNA follows: TGTGCCAGTAGTATCACTCGCAGGGGCGAGCAGTACTTC.

The J gene is TRBJ2-2, the V gene TRBV6-5, with TRBD1 matching 10 bases. The CDR3 is 13 amino acids. Germline V gene data show CDR1 as MNHEY and CDR2 as SVGAGI. With V trimmed by 5 bases and J by 9 bases, 3 bases remained unmatched. The CDR3 bases are TGTGCCAGCAGTCGACAGGGGGCACGGGAGCTGTTTTTT. This translates into CASSRQGARELFF.

The V and J genes are TRBV5-1 and TRBJ1-2; 7 nucleotides line up with TRBD1. Germline V gives CDR1 SGHRS, CDR2 YFSETQ. CDR3 length: 15 residues. V was pared by 0 bases and J by 0 bases, with 2 bases of the junction left unmatched. The DNA of the CDR3 is TGCGCCAGCAGCTTGGCCAGGGGGGCTAACTATGGCTACACCTTC. Protein: CASSLARGANYGYTF. The entire variable domain, with the rest obtained from reference TRBV5-1 and TRBJ1-2, is as follows: KAGVTQTPRYLIKTRGQQVTLSCSPISGHRSVSWYQQTPGQGLQFLFEYFSETQRNKGNFPGRFSGRQFSNSRSEMNVSTLELGDSALYLCASSLARGANYGYTFGSGTRLTVV.

The chain joins TRBV19 to TRBJ2-5; tentative D call: TRBD2 (6 bases). Germline V CDR1 and CDR2: LNHDA, SQIVND (reference sequence). The ends were cut back, 6 bases at V and 2 bases at J, with 22 bases in the middle. The length of the CDR3 is 17 residues. The CDR3 spells CASSDYTGTGIQETQYF. CDR3 DNA sequence: TGTGCCAGTAGCGATTATACCGGGACTGGAATACAAGAGACCCAGTACTTC.